The clone carrying this T cell receptor (beta chain) was recorded once. Its specificity is not known. Trimming took 5 bases from V and 2 from J; bases not matched to a gene: 8. The CDR3 has 15 amino acids. Per germline, CDR1 SGHVS and CDR2 FQNEAQ. This record belongs to a study of OX40 agonist ivuxolimab in advanced cancers. Points from the study as a whole: Among the lowest levels of clonal expansion were found in partial responders at 0.1-3.0 mg/kg. The average count of expanded clones was higher among CD8+ T cells than among CD4+.

TCRdb's copy holds only in-frame clones and misses some; the assay was immunoSEQ multiplex PCR. The sample carries tens of thousands of clones, around 86% recorded once. Patients with a history of autoimmune disease or on systemic immunosuppression were excluded. The chain is built from TRBV7-8 and TRBJ2-5; 7 bases map to TRBD2. The clonotype comes from an adult with an advanced solid tumor such as melanoma, head and neck, liver or kidney cancer. Material: CD4+ or CD8+ T cells sorted from blood, obtained in a trial of the OX40 agonist ivuxolimab. The CDR3 loop is CASSPGWTRQETQYF. In DNA form, the CDR3 reads TGTGCCAGCAGCCCGGGGTGGACTAGACAAGAGACCCAGTACTTC.